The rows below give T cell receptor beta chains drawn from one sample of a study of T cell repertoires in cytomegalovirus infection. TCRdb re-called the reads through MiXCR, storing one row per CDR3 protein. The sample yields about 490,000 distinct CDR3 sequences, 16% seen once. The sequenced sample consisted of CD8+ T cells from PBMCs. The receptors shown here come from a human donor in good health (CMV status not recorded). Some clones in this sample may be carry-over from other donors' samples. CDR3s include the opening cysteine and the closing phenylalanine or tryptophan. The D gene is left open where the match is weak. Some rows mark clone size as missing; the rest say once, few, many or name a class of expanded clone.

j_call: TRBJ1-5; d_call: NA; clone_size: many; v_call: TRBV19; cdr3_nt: TGTGCCAGTAGTATGGGGCCCAATAGCAATCAGCCCCAGCATTTT; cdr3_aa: CASSMGPNSNQPQHF
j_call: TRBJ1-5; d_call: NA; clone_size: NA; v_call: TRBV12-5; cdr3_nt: TGTGCTAGTGGTCTAGGACCGAACAATCAGCCCCAGCATTTT; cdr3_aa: CASGLGPNNQPQHF
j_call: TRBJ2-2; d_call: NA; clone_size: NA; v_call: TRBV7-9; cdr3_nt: TGTGACAGCAGCCCGTGGACCAGAAACACCGGGGAGCTGTTTTTT; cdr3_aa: CDSSPWTRNTGELFF
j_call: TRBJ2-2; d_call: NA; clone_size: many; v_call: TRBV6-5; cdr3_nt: TGTGCCAGCAGTTACTCGGCCCTAGCCGGGGAGCTGTTTTTT; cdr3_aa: CASSYSALAGELFF
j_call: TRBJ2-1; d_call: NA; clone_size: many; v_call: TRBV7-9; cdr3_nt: TGTGCCAGCAGTACGAGGGGTTCCTACAATGAGCAGTTCTTC; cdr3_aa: CASSTRGSYNEQFF
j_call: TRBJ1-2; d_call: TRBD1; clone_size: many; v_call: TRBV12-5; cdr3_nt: TGTGCTAGTAGCGACAGGGGCTATGGCTACACCTTC; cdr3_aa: CASSDRGYGYTF
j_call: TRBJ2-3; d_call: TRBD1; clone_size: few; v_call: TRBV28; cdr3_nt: TGTGCCAGCAGTTGGACAGGGGGCGGCACAGATACGCAGTATTTT; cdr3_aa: CASSWTGGGTDTQYF
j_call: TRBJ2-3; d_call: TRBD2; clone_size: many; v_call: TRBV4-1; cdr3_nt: TGCGCCAGCAGCCAAGGGACTAGCGGGAGGACAGATACGCAGTATTTT; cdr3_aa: CASSQGTSGRTDTQYF
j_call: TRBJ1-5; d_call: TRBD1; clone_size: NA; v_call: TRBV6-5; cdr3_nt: TGTGCCAGCAGTTTGGACAGGTCGGGGCAGCCCCAGCATTTT; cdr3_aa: CASSLDRSGQPQHF
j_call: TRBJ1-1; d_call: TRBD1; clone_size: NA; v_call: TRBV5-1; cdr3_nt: TGCGCCAGCAGCTTGCAAGACAGGGGTTCGAAGAACACTGAAGCTTTCTTT; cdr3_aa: CASSLQDRGSKNTEAFF
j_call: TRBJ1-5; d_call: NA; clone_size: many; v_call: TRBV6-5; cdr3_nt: TGTGCCAGCAGTTACTCAGGGGGTGGGGCTCAGCCCCAGCATTTT; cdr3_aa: CASSYSGGGAQPQHF
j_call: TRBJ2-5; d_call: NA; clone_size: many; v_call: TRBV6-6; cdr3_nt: TGTGCCAGCAGTTACGGACAGCAAGAGACCCAGTACTTC; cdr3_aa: CASSYGQQETQYF
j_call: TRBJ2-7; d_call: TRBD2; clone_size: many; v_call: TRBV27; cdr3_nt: TGTGCCAGCAGTTTGGCGGGGGATCTGTCCTACGAGCAGTACTTC; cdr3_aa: CASSLAGDLSYEQYF
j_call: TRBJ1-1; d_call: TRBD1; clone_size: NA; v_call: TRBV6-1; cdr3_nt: TGTGCCAGCAGTGGGGACAGGGTGCGGACTGAAGCTTTCTTT; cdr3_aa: CASSGDRVRTEAFF
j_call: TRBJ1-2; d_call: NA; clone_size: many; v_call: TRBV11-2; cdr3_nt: TGTGCCAGCAGCTCCTGGTCGACCCCTAACTATGGCTACACCTTC; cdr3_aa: CASSSWSTPNYGYTF
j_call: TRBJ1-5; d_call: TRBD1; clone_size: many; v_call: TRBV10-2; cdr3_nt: TGCGCCAGCAGTACGGACAGGGCGCGATTCCAGCCCCAGCATTTT; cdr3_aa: CASSTDRARFQPQHF
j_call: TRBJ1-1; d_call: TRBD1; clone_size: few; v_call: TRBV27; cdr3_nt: TGTGCCAGCAGTTACGGACAGGGAGGTGAAGCTTTCTTT; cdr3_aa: CASSYGQGGEAFF
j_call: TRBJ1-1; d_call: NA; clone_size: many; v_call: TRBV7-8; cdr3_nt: TGTGCCAGCAGCTTGGGGACATTAGGGGGGTTACGGAACACTGAAGCTTTCTTT; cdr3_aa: CASSLGTLGGLRNTEAFF
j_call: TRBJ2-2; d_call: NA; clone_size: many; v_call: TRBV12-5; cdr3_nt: TGTGCTAGTGGGCAGGAATACACCGGGGAGCTGTTTTTT; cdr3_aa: CASGQEYTGELFF
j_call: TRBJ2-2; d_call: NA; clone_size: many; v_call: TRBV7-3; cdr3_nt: TGTGCCAGCAGCTTAAGGGTCGGAAGAGCGAACACCGGGGAGCTGTTTTTT; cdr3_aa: CASSLRVGRANTGELFF
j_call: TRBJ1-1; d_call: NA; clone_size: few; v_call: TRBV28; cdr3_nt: TGTGCCAGCAGACTAGGAATGGGCACTGAAGCTTTCTTT; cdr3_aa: CASRLGMGTEAFF
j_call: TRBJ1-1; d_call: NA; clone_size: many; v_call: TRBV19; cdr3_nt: TGTGCCAGTAGTCACGCGCTCCGGCAGGGTGAAGCTTTCTTT; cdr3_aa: CASSHALRQGEAFF
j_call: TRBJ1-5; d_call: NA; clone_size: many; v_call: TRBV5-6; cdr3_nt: TGTGCCAGCAGCACCTCAGGGTACTCCCATCAGCCCCAGCATTTT; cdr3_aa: CASSTSGYSHQPQHF
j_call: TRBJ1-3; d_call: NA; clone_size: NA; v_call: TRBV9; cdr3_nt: TGTGCCAGCAGCGCGGATCAGGGTATCTCTGGAAACACCATATATTTT; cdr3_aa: CASSADQGISGNTIYF
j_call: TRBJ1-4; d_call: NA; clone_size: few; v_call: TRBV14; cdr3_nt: TGTGCCAGCAGCCAAGGAGGGCAGGGGAGTGAAAAACTGTTTTTT; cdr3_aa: CASSQGGQGSEKLFF
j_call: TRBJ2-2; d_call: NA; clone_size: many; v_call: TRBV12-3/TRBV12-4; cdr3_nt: TGTGCCAGCAGTCTGACCCATAGGGGGACAGAGCTGTTTTTT; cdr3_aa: CASSLTHRGTELFF
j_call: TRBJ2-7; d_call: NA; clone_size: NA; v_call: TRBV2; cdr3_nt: TGTGCCAGCACCCCTGGCAATCGGGTCTCCTACGAGCAGTACTTC; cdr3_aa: CASTPGNRVSYEQYF
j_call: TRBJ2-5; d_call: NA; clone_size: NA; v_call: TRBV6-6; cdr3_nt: TGTGCCAGCAGCCTGCCTCAGGGCCGGGAGACCCAGTACTTC; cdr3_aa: CASSLPQGRETQYF
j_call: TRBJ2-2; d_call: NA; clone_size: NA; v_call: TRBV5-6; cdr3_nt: TGTGCCAGCAGCGACAGTACCGGGGAGCTGTTTTTT; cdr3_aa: CASSDSTGELFF
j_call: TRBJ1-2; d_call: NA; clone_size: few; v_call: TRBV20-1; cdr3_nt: TGCAGTGCTAGAATCAGCAAAGGAAGATATGGCTACACCTTC; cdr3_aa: CSARISKGRYGYTF
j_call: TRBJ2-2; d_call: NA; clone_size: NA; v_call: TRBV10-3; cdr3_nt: TGTGCCATCACTAACACCGGGGAGCTGTTTTTT; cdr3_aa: CAITNTGELFF